This TCR beta chain originates from a study of T-cell memory formation after mild COVID-19. Study-level results: Second-wave clones that peaked on day 37 lacked confirmed SARS-CoV-2 specificity. CD4/CD8 balance characterized clones contracting day 15 to 85, and CD4+ skew characterized later expanders. Some clones that responded turned up in pre-infection memory, which suggests that cross-reactive memory joined in.

There are a few counts of this clonotype. Its target is unknown. MiXCR, applied by TCRdb to the 5' RACE reads, yields one record per CDR3 protein. The profile shows fewer than 350,000 distinct CDR3 sequences, around 8% of them singletons. CDR1 and CDR2 from the germline V gene are SGHRS and YFSETQ. V dropped 4 bases and J dropped 3; count of bases not matched to a gene: 8. The CDR3 is 15 residues long. This sequence originates from a man aged 18 to 35 who had mild COVID-19 (a few samples of this study predate the infection). Cell type and time point are not known. The sample consisted of PBMCs or a T cell subset sorted from them (not recorded which). The genes are TRBV5-1 and TRBJ2-7; TRBD1 matches at 9 bases. The CDR3 nucleotides are TGCGCCAGCAGCGTGGCTGGGACAGGGCGCTACGAGCAGTACTTC. It encodes CASSVAGTGRYEQYF.